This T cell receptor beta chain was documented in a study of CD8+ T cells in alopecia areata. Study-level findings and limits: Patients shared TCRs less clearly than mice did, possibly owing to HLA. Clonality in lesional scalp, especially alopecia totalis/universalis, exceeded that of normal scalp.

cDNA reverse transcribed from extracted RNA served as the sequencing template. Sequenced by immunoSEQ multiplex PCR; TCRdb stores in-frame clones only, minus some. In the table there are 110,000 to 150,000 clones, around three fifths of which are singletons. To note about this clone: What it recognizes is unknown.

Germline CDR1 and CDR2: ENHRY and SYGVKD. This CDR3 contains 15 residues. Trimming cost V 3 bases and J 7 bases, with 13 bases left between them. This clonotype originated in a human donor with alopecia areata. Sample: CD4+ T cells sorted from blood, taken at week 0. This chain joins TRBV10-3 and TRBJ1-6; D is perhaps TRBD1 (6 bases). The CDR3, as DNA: TGTGCCATCAGTGAACTACCTAGGGGGAATTCACCCCTCCACTTT. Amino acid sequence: CAISELPRGNSPLHF.